Shown below are 27 T cell receptor beta chains from a single sample sequenced in a study of blood T cells in healthy people across ages. Together with a sample-barcoded 5' primer, a J-beta primer mix was included in a second PCR lasting about 7 to 11 cycles. Each CDR3 protein is one row after TCRdb ran MiXCR on the 5' RACE reads. Here the sample spans about 730,000 distinct CDR3 sequences, 35% to 45% being singletons. Material: blood. These receptors were taken from a woman in her sixties or seventies in good health.

This chain connects TRBV6-5 to TRBJ2-7; the D is unclear. This CDR3 is built from 16 residues. Germline assignment: CDR1 MNHEY and CDR2 SVGAGI. V was shortened by 1 base and J by 3 bases, with 16 bases between the two germline ends. The CDR3: CASSYYGVNTVYEQYF. The CDR3 DNA follows: TGTGCCAGCAGTTACTATGGGGTAAACACGGTCTACGAGCAGTACTTC.

This rearrangement joins TRBV20-1 to TRBJ2-7; 10 bases are shared with TRBD1. This CDR3 has 14 amino acids. The junction had 4 bases not matched to a gene; V was cut back by 4 bases and J by 1 base. Per the germline V gene, CDR1 is DFQATT and CDR2 is SNEGSKA (reference sequence). CDR3 bases: TGCAGTGCTACCGGACAGGGGGGATCCTACGAGCAGTACTTC. Translating gives CSATGQGGSYEQYF.

The chain joins TRBV7-9 to TRBJ2-5; D is possibly TRBD2 (5 bases). In germline, CDR1 is SEHNR, CDR2 FQNEAQ (reference sequence). Trimming cost V 2 bases and J 4 bases, with 11 bases left between them. CDR3 size: 14 residues. CDR3 DNA sequence: TGTGCCAGCAGCTTACGGTTCGAGGGAGAGACCCAGTACTTC. This gives the protein CASSLRFEGETQYF.

There are a few counts of this clonotype. The chain has TRBV6-1 and TRBJ2-5; 7 bases agree with TRBD1. Germline loops: CDR1 MNHNS, CDR2 SASEGT. The V gene end was trimmed by 7 bases and the J gene end by 1 base; junction bases not matched to a gene: 6. This CDR3 has 14 residues. In DNA form, the CDR3 reads TGTGCCAGCAACCTACAGGGGTCCCAAGAGACCCAGTACTTC. This encodes CASNLQGSQETQYF.

This clonotype was seen a handful of times. V and J are TRBV20-1 and TRBJ2-7; D possibly corresponds to TRBD1 (5 bases). The CDR3 consists of 13 residues. V lost 3 bases, J lost 0 bases, and 9 bases lay in between. Germline V gene data show CDR1 as DFQATT and CDR2 as SNEGSKA (reference sequence). The CDR3 loop reads CSASGADSYEQYF. The CDR3 DNA reads as TGCAGTGCTAGTGGGGCTGACTCCTACGAGCAGTACTTC.

This clonotype was picked up a small number of times. The CDR3 region has the DNA TGTGCCAGCAGCTTAGTGGTGCGGCCCGGGGATACGCAGTATTTT. Amino acid sequence: CASSLVVRPGDTQYF. The chain has TRBV7-2 and TRBJ2-3; no clear D gene. Per the germline V gene, CDR1 is SGHTA and CDR2 is FQGNSA. The CDR3 consists of 15 residues. V was trimmed by 1 base and J by 6 bases, leaving 14 bases between them.

The rearrangement links TRBV7-2 to TRBJ2-5; D not resolved. The ends were cut back, 4 bases at V and 4 bases at J, with 19 bases in the middle. This CDR3 is 16 amino acids long. The germline gives CDR1 SGHTA, CDR2 FQGNSA. The CDR3 is CASSSRLSGPLETQYF. The DNA of the CDR3 is TGTGCCAGCAGCTCCAGACTCTCTGGGCCCCTAGAGACCCAGTACTTC.

The chain combines TRBV2 with TRBJ2-5; TRBD2 matches 8 bases. The CDR3 is 13 amino acids. CDR1 is SNHLY and CDR2 is FYNNEI in the germline V gene. J was trimmed by 11 bases and V by 2 bases; bases with no gene match: 7. The CDR3 DNA reads TGTGCCAGCAGTGAATCGGGGGGGGGCGAACAGTACTTC. It specifies CASSESGGGEQYF.

About this clonotype: One end of the junction is discordant with germline, which a read error may explain. The chain links TRBV7-9 to TRBJ2-7, with D possibly being TRBD1 or TRBD2 (5 bases each). The CDR3 consists of 14 residues. Per germline, CDR1 SEHNR and CDR2 FQNEAQ (reference sequence). CDR3 bases: TGTGCCAGCAGCGTAGCGTCGTCAGGGTACGAGCAGTACTTC. Translated: CASSVASSGYEQYF. Full variable domain (rest looked up from reference TRBV7-9 and TRBJ2-7): DTGVSQNPRHKITKRGQNVTFRCDPISEHNRLYWYRQTLGQGPEFLTYFQNEAQLEKSRLLSDRFSAERPKGSFSTLEIQRTEQGDSAMYLCASSVASSGYEQYFGPGTRLTVT.

This clonotype was counted only a few times. The chain joins TRBV20-1 to TRBJ2-3; perhaps D is TRBD1 or TRBD2 (6 bases each). The V gene's germline CDR1 is DFQATT and CDR2 SNEGSKA (reference sequence). Trimming shortened V by 6 bases and J by 4 bases, and 17 bases separated the two germline ends. The CDR3 spans 14 residues. The CDR3 protein is CSAPLWGAADTQYF. CDR3 bases: TGCAGTGCCCCCTTGTGGGGGGCGGCAGATACGCAGTATTTT.

This clonotype has a handful of counts. In nucleotides, the CDR3 is TGTGCCAGCAGTCGCATGGTTGGCGAGCAGTACTTC. It translates to CASSRMVGEQYF. V usage is TRBV2 and J usage is TRBJ2-7; no firm D call. The V end lost 5 bases, the J end lost 6 bases, and 11 bases lay between the germline ends. Looked up from germline, CDR1 is SNHLY and CDR2 is FYNNEI. This CDR3 has 12 residues. The full variable domain, its missing parts supplied by reference TRBV2 and TRBJ2-7, is EPEVTQTPSHQVTQMGQEVILRCVPISNHLYFYWYRQILGQKVEFLVSFYNNEISEKSEIFDDQFSVERPDGSNFTLKIRSTKLEDSAMYFCASSRMVGEQYFGPGTRLTVT.

This clonotype was seen ten or more times. The chain recombines TRBV5-6 with TRBJ2-1, with TRBD1 identical over 10 bases. This CDR3 region has 14 residues. V shed 8 bases and J 6 bases; nucleotides not matched to a gene: 8. Germline assignment: CDR1 SGHDT and CDR2 YYEEEE. The CDR3 DNA sequence: TGTGCCAGTAAGGGGACAGGGGTAATCAATGAGCAGTTCTTC. This sequence encodes CASKGTGVINEQFF.

The chain employs TRBV20-1 and TRBJ2-1, with TRBD2 identical over 7 bases. The CDR3 spans 12 residues. CDR1 is DFQATT and CDR2 is SNEGSKA in the germline V gene (reference sequence). J lost 3 bases, V lost 8 bases, and 4 bases had no gene match. The CDR3 bases are TGCAGTCCCCAGCGGGGCTACAATGAGCAGTTCTTC. Residues: CSPQRGYNEQFF.

Concerning this clonotype: The junction departs from the called germline gene at one end, perhaps through a read error. The J gene is TRBJ2-1, the V gene TRBV9, with 8 bases that match TRBD2. Germline assignment: CDR1 SGDLS and CDR2 YYNGEE. CDR3 length: 15 amino acids. The CDR3 loop is CTSSERLASYNEQFF. CDR3 coding DNA: TGTACCAGCAGCGAACGACTAGCGTCCTACAATGAGCAGTTCTTC.

The chain uses TRBV28 and TRBJ2-7; TRBD1 aligns across 7 bases. Germline trimming cut 6 bases from V and 2 bases from J; bases unmatched to any gene: 10. Germline V gene sequence: CDR1 MDHEN, CDR2 SYDVKM. The CDR3 has 15 residues. The CDR3 is CASRMTGSETYEQYF. CDR3 DNA: TGTGCCAGCAGGATGACAGGGTCGGAGACCTACGAGCAGTACTTC.

This clonotype occurred many times. The V gene is TRBV29-1, the J gene TRBJ2-1; 10 positions agree with TRBD2. With 4 bases clipped from V and 7 bases from J, the junction kept 10 bases outside the gene matches. This CDR3 is 15 amino acids long. Germline CDR1 and CDR2: SQVTM and ANQGSEA. CDR3 DNA sequence: TGCAGCGTTGGTTTCGCTAGCGGGAGATCAAATGAGCAGTTCTTC. It translates to CSVGFASGRSNEQFF.

The rearrangement uses TRBV12-3 or TRBV12-4 and TRBJ1-4; 7 bases agree with TRBD1. This CDR3 comprises 14 residues. V lost 7 bases and J lost 5; bases outside the gene matches: 7. The CDR3 sequence: CASTRDRENEKLFF. As DNA, the CDR3 is TGTGCCAGCACCAGGGACAGAGAAAATGAAAAACTGTTTTTT.

Note on this clonotype: The junction departs from germline at one end; a sequencing error may be responsible. The rearrangement links TRBV6-5 to TRBJ2-5; 7 bases are shared with TRBD1. Germline values: CDR1 MNHEY, CDR2 SVGAGI. CDR3 length: 14 residues. CDR3 nucleotide sequence: TGTGCCAGCAGTCTCCAAAGGGGGCAAGGGACCCAGTACTTC. It specifies CASSLQRGQGTQYF.

The chain employs TRBV19 and TRBJ2-7; the match to TRBD2 covers 8 bases. This CDR3 contains 15 residues. CDR1 is LNHDA, CDR2 SQIVND, per germline (reference sequence). V shed 6 bases and J 1 base; nucleotides not matched to a gene: 8. The CDR3 loop is CASRTAGGASYEQYF. CDR3 coding DNA: TGTGCCAGTAGAACGGCCGGGGGGGCTTCCTACGAGCAGTACTTC.

The chain is built from TRBV3-1 and TRBJ2-1; no firm D call. The ends were cut back, 2 bases at V and 0 bases at J, with 11 bases in the middle. Germline V gene sequence: CDR1 LGHDT, CDR2 YNNKEL (reference sequence). CDR3 length: 16 amino acids. The chain's CDR3 is CASSQNHAGSYNEQFF. The CDR3, as DNA: TGTGCCAGCAGCCAAAACCACGCCGGCTCCTACAATGAGCAGTTCTTC.

Remarks on this clonotype: This sequence may be a read error, since a much larger clone differs from it by one base. This chain links TRBV4-1 with TRBJ2-1, with D possibly matching TRBD2 (5 bases). The CDR3 is 16 amino acids. CDR1 and CDR2 (germline): MGHRA, YSYEKL. The CDR3 coding sequence is TGCGCCGGCAGCCAAGAAGGTTCGGGGTTCTACAATGAGCAGTTCTTC. This encodes CAGSQEGSGFYNEQFF.

V gene TRBV5-1 combines with J gene TRBJ2-4; D is unclear. The better agreement between TRBJ2-5 and the DNA end casts doubt on the J call. Germline V gene data show CDR1 as SGHRS and CDR2 as YFSETQ. The CDR3 is 14 residues long. CDR3 bases: TGCGCCAGCAGCGTGGCCGGCAGGCAAGAGACCCAGTACTTC. It encodes CASSVAGRQETQYF.

J is TRBJ2-7 and V is TRBV29-1; TRBD1 matches 10 bases. After removal of 4 bases from V and 4 bases from J, the junction contained 4 bases not matched to a gene. Germline CDR1 and CDR2: SQVTM and ANQGSEA. The CDR3 extends over 13 amino acids. The CDR3 protein is CSVGDRGLYEQYF. As DNA, the CDR3 is TGCAGCGTTGGAGACAGGGGGCTGTACGAGCAGTACTTC.

The chain uses TRBV6-4 and TRBJ2-3, with 11 bases that match TRBD2. J was trimmed by 3 bases and V by 3 bases; bases with no gene match: 2. The CDR3 is 15 amino acids. Germline V gives CDR1 MRHNA, CDR2 SNTAGT. In DNA form, the CDR3 reads TGTGCCAGCAGTGAACTAGCGGGAGAAACAGATACGCAGTATTTT. Encoded protein: CASSELAGETDTQYF.

The chain joins TRBV29-1 to TRBJ2-3, with a possible D match to TRBD2 (6 bases). CDR3 length equals 17 residues. The V and J ends lost 7 bases and 5 bases respectively, with 28 bases between them. Germline V gene lookup returns CDR1 SQVTM and CDR2 ANQGSEA. DNA of the CDR3: TGCAGCGCCCGGGGAGGTATCAGCGGCCTTCGGGGAGATACGCAGTATTTT. It is translated as CSARGGISGLRGDTQYF.

The gene calls are TRBV7-2 and TRBJ1-5, with 10 bases aligning to TRBD1. The length of the CDR3 is 15 residues. With 3 bases clipped from V and 3 bases from J, the junction kept 2 bases outside the gene matches. Germline V lookup: CDR1 SGHTA, CDR2 FQGNSA. Here the CDR3 DNA reads TGTGCCAGCAGCTTGGACAGGGGGGTCAATCAGCCCCAGCATTTT. This sequence encodes CASSLDRGVNQPQHF.

The chain uses TRBV28 and TRBJ2-1, with D perhaps matching TRBD2 (6 bases). The CDR3 loop spans 12 amino acids. Trimming shortened V by 6 bases and J by 15 bases, and 18 bases separated the two germline ends. Germline V gives CDR1 MDHEN, CDR2 SYDVKM. CDR3 DNA: TGTGCCAGCAGGACTAGTGGTTCCCAGGGGTTCTTC. Its protein is CASRTSGSQGFF.